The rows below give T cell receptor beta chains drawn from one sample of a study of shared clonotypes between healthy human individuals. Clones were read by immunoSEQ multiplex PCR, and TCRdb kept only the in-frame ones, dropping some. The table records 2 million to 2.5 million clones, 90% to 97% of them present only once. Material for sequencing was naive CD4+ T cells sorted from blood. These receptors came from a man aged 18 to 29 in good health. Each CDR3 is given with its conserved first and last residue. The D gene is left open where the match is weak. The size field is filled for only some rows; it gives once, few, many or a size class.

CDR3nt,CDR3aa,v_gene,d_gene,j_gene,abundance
TGTGCCAGCAGTTCCGGAGGACTCCTAGACTATGGCTACACCTTC,CASSSGGLLDYGYTF,TRBV28,-,TRBJ1-2,few
TGTGCCAGCTCACCGACCTCTGAGACCCAGTACTTC,CASSPTSETQYF,TRBV18,-,TRBJ2-5,-
TGTGCCAGCAGTCTTCGACCCGGGGGGTACGAGCAGTACTTC,CASSLRPGGYEQYF,TRBV27,TRBD2,TRBJ2-7,-
TGTGCCAGTAGTGACACGGCTGACTCCGTCTCTGGAAACACCATATATTTT,CASSDTADSVSGNTIYF,TRBV19,-,TRBJ1-3,-
TGTGCCAGCAGCTTCACTAGCGGAGAGCAGTTCTTC,CASSFTSGEQFF,TRBV7-6,TRBD2,TRBJ2-1,-
TGTGCCAGCAGGGCAGGGGAAGTTGGGGAGCAGTACTTC,CASRAGEVGEQYF,TRBV2,-,TRBJ2-7,-
TGTGCCAGCAGTTTATCCGCTGGAAACACCATATATTTT,CASSLSAGNTIYF,TRBV27,-,TRBJ1-3,-
TGTGCCAGCAGCCCCCGCGGGAGCCTTAGGGAGACCCAGTACTTC,CASSPRGSLRETQYF,TRBV7-2,TRBD2,TRBJ2-5,-
TGTGCCAGCAGTTTGTACCAAGAGACCCAGTACTTC,CASSLYQETQYF,TRBV28,-,TRBJ2-5,once
TGTGCCAGCAGGGACGGGGGGAGGAACTATGGCTACACCTTC,CASRDGGRNYGYTF,TRBV5-6,-,TRBJ1-2,-
TGTGCCAGCAGTGACCATGGACACGGCTGGGAGCAGTACTTC,CASSDHGHGWEQYF,TRBV25-1,-,TRBJ2-7,-
TGTGCCAGCAGCGCTAGCGGGAGGGCTGAGCAGTTCTTC,CASSASGRAEQFF,TRBV7-9,TRBD2,TRBJ2-1,-
TGTGCCAGCAAGGGAAGAGATAGCAATCAGCCCCAGCATTTT,CASKGRDSNQPQHF,TRBV2,-,TRBJ1-5,-
TGTGCCAGCAGGACCGGGACTAGCGGGGGAGGGGGGCAGTTCTTC,CASRTGTSGGGGQFF,TRBV6-1,TRBD2,TRBJ2-1,-
TGTGCCAGTAGGCAACAGGGAGGGGACGGCTACACCTTC,CASRQQGGDGYTF,TRBV19,-,TRBJ1-2,-
TGTGCCGGTGCAGCCGCCCGAGGCACAGATACGCAGTATTTT,CAGAAARGTDTQYF,TRBV10-3,-,TRBJ2-3,-
TGTGCCAGCAGTGAAATCGGGACAGGGCACTACGAGCAGTACTTC,CASSEIGTGHYEQYF,TRBV6-1,TRBD1,TRBJ2-7,-
TGTGCCAGTAGCCCTAAGGTCACTTCTGCCCAGCCCCAGCATTTT,CASSPKVTSAQPQHF,TRBV19,-,TRBJ1-5,-
TGTGCCTGCCAACAGGGACGGGGGTACGAGCAGTACTTC,CACQQGRGYEQYF,TRBV30,-,TRBJ2-7,-
TGCGCCAGCAGCTTGGATCCGGGCAGGGCAGATACGCAGTATTTT,CASSLDPGRADTQYF,TRBV5-1,-,TRBJ2-3,-
TGTGCCAGCAGCAAACAGGTAACCTACGAGCAGTACTTC,CASSKQVTYEQYF,TRBV6-1,-,TRBJ2-7,-
TGCGCCAGCAGCCACGACAGGGGGAGGGACGAGCAGTACTTC,CASSHDRGRDEQYF,TRBV4-1,TRBD1,TRBJ2-7,-
TGTGCCAGCAGCGTGGCAGTGGTAGCGGGGGGGCCAGAGACCCAGTACTTC,CASSVAVVAGGPETQYF,TRBV11-2,TRBD2,TRBJ2-5,-
TGTGCCAGCAGTTCAGGATCTTCACCCCTCCACTTT,CASSSGSSPLHF,TRBV28,-,TRBJ1-6,few
TGTGCCAGTAGTGAACAAGTGTTCGGCGGGGCCAACGTCCTGACTTTC,CASSEQVFGGANVLTF,TRBV19,-,TRBJ2-6,once
TGTGCCAGCAGCTTAAGGGAGTTGGGGGTGGGCAATCAGCCCCAGCATTTT,CASSLRELGVGNQPQHF,TRBV7-8,-,TRBJ1-5,-
TGTGCCAGTTCCCCGACGCAGGCTGGAGAAAAACTGTTTTTT,CASSPTQAGEKLFF,TRBV19,-,TRBJ1-4,-
TGTGCCAGCAGCCCACGAGCCGGGACAGGGGACTCTGGGGCCAACGTCCTGACTTTC,CASSPRAGTGDSGANVLTF,TRBV7-9,TRBD1,TRBJ2-6,-
TGTGCCAGCAGCTTAGCCCCAGGGCGGGATCAGCCCCAGCATTTT,CASSLAPGRDQPQHF,TRBV7-8,-,TRBJ1-5,-
TGTGCCAGCAGTCATACTAGTACCGTCAAGACTGAAGCTTTCTTT,CASSHTSTVKTEAFF,TRBV6-5,-,TRBJ1-1,-
TGTGCCAGCTCACCGGGGGGGGCTACGAATGAGCAGTTCTTC,CASSPGGATNEQFF,TRBV18,-,TRBJ2-1,once
TGCGCCAGCAGTGGGGGACTAGCGGGGAGCTACGAGCAGTACTTC,CASSGGLAGSYEQYF,TRBV10-1,TRBD2,TRBJ2-7,-
TGCGCCAGCAGCCCTGGACAGGATAATGAAAAACTGTTTTTT,CASSPGQDNEKLFF,TRBV4-3,TRBD1,TRBJ1-4,once
TGTGCCAGCAGAAGGGACAGTACCTTCCTCCAAGAGACCCAGTACTTC,CASRRDSTFLQETQYF,TRBV2,TRBD1,TRBJ2-5,once
TGCGCCAGCAGCCAAGCCGAGAATCAGCCCCAGCATTTT,CASSQAENQPQHF,TRBV4-1,-,TRBJ1-5,-
TGCGCCAGCAGTTCGTTCCCCGGACTAGCCTACAATGAGCAGTTCTTC,CASSSFPGLAYNEQFF,TRBV10-2,TRBD2,TRBJ2-1,-
TGTGCCAGCAGCCTCACTATTGAGCAGTTCTTC,CASSLTIEQFF,TRBV2,-,TRBJ2-1,-
TGTGCCATCAGTGAGGGTTCGGTGAACACCGGGGAGCTGTTTTTT,CAISEGSVNTGELFF,TRBV10-3,-,TRBJ2-2,-
TGTGCTCCCCCTGCCGGCAGCGGGAGCGATGAGCAGTTCTTC,CAPPAGSGSDEQFF,TRBV12-5,TRBD2,TRBJ2-1,-
TGTGCCAGCAGTGGGCGCGGATCCTCCTACGAGCAGTACTTC,CASSGRGSSYEQYF,TRBV2,-,TRBJ2-7,-
TGTGCCTGGAGTACAGGGGGCGTGACCCAGTACTTC,CAWSTGGVTQYF,TRBV30,TRBD1,TRBJ2-5,once
TGCAGCGTTGAAGATCTTGGGAACACCGGGGAGCTGTTTTTT,CSVEDLGNTGELFF,TRBV29-1,-,TRBJ2-2,-
TGTGCCAGCAGCCCCCGGACCTCGCGGGAGAACACCGGGGAGCTGTTTTTT,CASSPRTSRENTGELFF,TRBV7-2,-,TRBJ2-2,-
TGTGCCAGCAGCTTAGCGGTGGTTGAAAAACTGTTTTTT,CASSLAVVEKLFF,TRBV7-2,-,TRBJ1-4,-
TGTGCCAGCAGCTCCCTGGGGGGCGGGAGGGGCACAGATACGCAGTATTTT,CASSSLGGGRGTDTQYF,TRBV11-2,TRBD2,TRBJ2-3,-
TGTGCCAGCAGCACGTCCGGGACAGGGAATCAGCCCCAGCATTTT,CASSTSGTGNQPQHF,TRBV7-2,TRBD1,TRBJ1-5,-
TGTGCCAGTGGACAGAACAATGAGCAGTTCTTC,CASGQNNEQFF,TRBV19,-,TRBJ2-1,few
TGTGCCAGCTCACCGGATTTGAACACTGAAGCTTTCTTT,CASSPDLNTEAFF,TRBV18,-,TRBJ1-1,few
TGCGCCAGCAGCTTGGGGGGATCGAACACCGGGGAGCTGTTTTTT,CASSLGGSNTGELFF,TRBV5-1,-,TRBJ2-2,-
TGTGCCAGTAGTATCATAGCGGGAGGGCCTGGAGAGACCCAGTACTTC,CASSIIAGGPGETQYF,TRBV19,TRBD2,TRBJ2-5,-
TGTGCCAGCAGCTTTAGCGGGCACTACGAGCAGTACTTC,CASSFSGHYEQYF,TRBV7-2,TRBD2,TRBJ2-7,-
TGCGCCAGCAGCCACACTCGGGTCGGGACCTACAATGAGCAGTTCTTC,CASSHTRVGTYNEQFF,TRBV10-1,-,TRBJ2-1,-
TGTGCCAGCAGTTCATACAACAATCTGGAGACCCAGTACTTC,CASSSYNNLETQYF,TRBV27,-,TRBJ2-5,once
TGCAGCGTTGGTTCCGGACTAGGGGTCAATGAGCAGTTCTTC,CSVGSGLGVNEQFF,TRBV29-1,TRBD2,TRBJ2-1,-
TGTGCCGGGGAAATGGGCGGACGTCCACCCGTCGGAGGACTAGCCAAAAACATTCAGTACTTC,CAGEMGGRPPVGGLAKNIQYF,TRBV27,-,TRBJ2-4,-
TGTGCCAGCAGTTTATCAATCGGGACTTACGATGAGCAGTTCTTC,CASSLSIGTYDEQFF,TRBV7-2,-,TRBJ2-1,-
TGTGCCAGCAGTGGTTTGAGTAGTAGAGGGGATACCACCTTC,CASSGLSSRGDTTF,TRBV6-1,-,TRBJ1-2,-
TGTGCCACCAGCCCCCGAGGGGGCGAAGCCAAAAACATTCAGTACTTC,CATSPRGGEAKNIQYF,TRBV15,TRBD1,TRBJ2-4,-
TGTGCCAGCAGCTTTAGACAGGGAACTAACTATGGCTACACCTTC,CASSFRQGTNYGYTF,TRBV9,TRBD1,TRBJ1-2,-